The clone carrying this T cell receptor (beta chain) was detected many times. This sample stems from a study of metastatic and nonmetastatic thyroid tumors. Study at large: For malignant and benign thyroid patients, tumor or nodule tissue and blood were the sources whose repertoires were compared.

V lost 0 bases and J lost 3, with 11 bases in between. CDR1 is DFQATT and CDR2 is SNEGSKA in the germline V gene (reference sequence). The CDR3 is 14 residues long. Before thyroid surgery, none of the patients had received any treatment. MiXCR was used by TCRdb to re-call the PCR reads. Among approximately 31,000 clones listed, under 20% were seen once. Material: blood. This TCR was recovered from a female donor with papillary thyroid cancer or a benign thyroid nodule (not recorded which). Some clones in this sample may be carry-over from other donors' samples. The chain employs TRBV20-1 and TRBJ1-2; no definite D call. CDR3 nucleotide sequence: TGCAGTGCTAGAGATCGGGGAGATTACTATGGCTACACCTTC. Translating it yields CSARDRGDYYGYTF.